Presented here are 10 T cell receptor beta chains from one specimen sequenced in a study of blood T cell repertoires in COVID-19 (dated by TCRdb to about 2020). Libraries were built with the immunoSEQ multiplex PCR assay. TCRdb carries this immuneACCESS record with in-frame sequences only. Its versions omit some clonotypes, under half of them owing to an unresolved V gene in the studies checked, with the rest unexplained. The sample table holds just under 80,000 clones, of which 75% to 90% were seen once. The leading ten clones occupy about 10% of the sample. Sequencing used peripheral blood. The origin of the receptors is a human donor in a cohort sampled during active COVID-19.

This chain joins TRBV3-1 (or the pseudogene TRBV3-2) and TRBJ2-5; 13 bases fit TRBD2. The trim removed 4 bases at V and 4 bases at J, leaving 6 bases unmatched. This CDR3 contains 16 residues. Germline values: CDR1 LGHDT, CDR2 YNNKEL (reference sequence). The CDR3 is CASSRRTSGGRETQYF. In DNA form, the CDR3 reads TGTGCCAGCAGCCGCCGGACTAGCGGGGGTCGAGAGACCCAGTACTTC.

This sequence joins TRBV9 and TRBJ1-2, with 11 bases matching TRBD1. The germline gives CDR1 SGDLS, CDR2 YYNGEE. The CDR3 loop spans 14 amino acids. V lost 3 bases and J lost 2; bases outside the gene matches: 0. This CDR3 is CASSGTGGNYGYTF. Here the CDR3 DNA reads TGTGCCAGCAGCGGGACAGGGGGCAACTATGGCTACACCTTC.

The rearrangement links TRBV3-1 (or the pseudogene TRBV3-2) to TRBJ2-7; TRBD2 agrees at 11 bases. The junction had 5 bases not matched to a gene; V was cut back by 6 bases and J by 1 base. The length of the CDR3 is 15 residues. The germline V gene encodes CDR1 LGHDT and CDR2 YNNKEL (reference sequence). CDR3 sequence reads: CASRERLAGSYEQYF. CDR3 nucleotides: TGTGCCAGCAGGGAAAGACTAGCGGGATCCTACGAGCAGTACTTC.

The V call is TRBV6-7, the J call TRBJ1-4; tentatively, D is TRBD1 (5 bases). TRBV6-7 is noted as an ORF with a role that remains uncertain. The CDR3 runs 19 residues. V lost 1 base and J 0 bases, leaving 18 bases between the germline ends. CDR3: CASSYCGSQGITTNEKLFF. Here the CDR3 DNA reads TGTGCCAGCAGTTACTGTGGTAGTCAGGGAATTACAACTAATGAAAAACTGTTTTTT.

The chain couples TRBV5-1 to TRBJ1-5; 10 nucleotides match TRBD1. After removal of 4 bases from V and 2 bases from J, the junction contained 6 bases not matched to a gene. From germline, CDR1 is SGHRS and CDR2 YFSETQ. CDR3 length equals 16 residues. CDR3 protein: CASSPTGGRGNQPQHF. CDR3 bases: TGCGCCAGCAGCCCGACAGGGGGCAGGGGCAATCAGCCCCAGCATTTT.

The chain has TRBV3-1 (or the pseudogene TRBV3-2) and TRBJ1-2, with 9 bases that match TRBD1. The CDR3 length is 15 residues. The V gene end was trimmed by 4 bases and the J gene end by 4 bases; junction bases not matched to a gene: 7. Germline V CDR1 and CDR2: LGHDT, YNNKEL (reference sequence). CDR3 sequence: CASSLRQGEGYGYTF. The CDR3 nucleotides read TGTGCCAGCAGCCTCAGACAGGGGGAGGGCTATGGCTACACCTTC.

The sample holds a few counts of this clone. The chain employs TRBV18 and TRBJ1-2; no firm D call. V lost 6 bases to trimming and J lost 8 bases, with 13 bases between them. This CDR3 is built from 12 residues. CDR1 and CDR2 (germline): KGHSH, LQKENI. The CDR3 here is CASSPEGSGYTF. The CDR3 nucleotides are TGTGCCAGCTCGCCAGAGGGCTCGGGCTACACCTTC.

This rearrangement joins TRBV3-1 (or the pseudogene TRBV3-2) to TRBJ2-3, with 7 bases matching TRBD1. The V and J ends lost 0 bases and 4 bases, in that order; junction bases with no gene match: 10. Germline V gives CDR1 LGHDT, CDR2 YNNKEL (reference sequence). This CDR3 is 17 amino acids long. The CDR3 loop is CASSQDPKGALSDTQYF. Here the CDR3 DNA reads TGTGCCAGCAGCCAAGATCCTAAGGGGGCGCTTTCAGATACGCAGTATTTT.

The chain recombines TRBV28 with TRBJ1-5, with 8 positions matching TRBD1. V shed 4 bases and J 4 bases; nucleotides not matched to a gene: 3. This CDR3 is built from 14 residues. Germline V gene lookup returns CDR1 MDHEN and CDR2 SYDVKM. The chain's CDR3 is CASSSGQGNQPQHF. The DNA of the CDR3 is TGTGCCAGCAGTTCAGGACAGGGAAATCAGCCCCAGCATTTT.

V is TRBV10-3 and J is TRBJ2-2; TRBD2 aligns across 8 bases. Germline lookup yields CDR1 ENHRY and CDR2 SYGVKD. J gave up 5 bases and V 1 base, and 9 bases lay outside the gene matches. The CDR3 consists of 17 residues. This chain's CDR3 is CAISEWYGGAGTGELFF. The CDR3 nucleotides read TGTGCCATCAGTGAGTGGTACGGGGGGGCCGGTACCGGGGAGCTGTTTTTT.